Shown below are 17 T cell receptor beta chains from a single sample sequenced in a study of a mutant IDH1 vaccine in newly diagnosed glioma. Antigen specificity for these receptors is unknown. The time point was: week 47, end of study. Vaccination used 300 ug of mutant IDH1 20-mer peptide per dose, with topical imiquimod. Here immunoSEQ multiplex PCR was the method, and the copy in TCRdb shows in-frame clones only, minus some. The data show about 24,000 clones, 82% seen once. Sequenced here: PBMCs, sampled from a glioma patient whose treatment included an IDH1 peptide vaccine. These receptors all come from a man aged 35-49 years with glioma. Some clones in this sample may be carry-over from other donors' samples.

The chain has TRBV27 and TRBJ1-5; D not certain. The germline gives CDR1 MNHEY, CDR2 SMNVEV (reference sequence). CDR3 length equals 15 residues. Trimming stripped 2 bases from V and 0 bases from J, with 8 bases between. The CDR3 coding sequence is TGTGCCAGCAGTTTAAACCCACTTAGCAATCAGCCCCAGCATTTT. This sequence encodes CASSLNPLSNQPQHF.

This chain uses TRBV2 with TRBJ2-5, with 11 bases identical to TRBD2. J gave up 5 bases and V 7 bases, and 12 bases lay outside the gene matches. The CDR3 spans 16 residues. Germline V gene data show CDR1 as SNHLY and CDR2 as FYNNEI. CDR3 loop: CASTGTSGVGGETQYF. As DNA, the CDR3 is TGTGCCAGCACGGGGACTAGCGGCGTAGGGGGGGAGACCCAGTACTTC. The complete variable domain, with remaining parts taken from reference TRBV2 and TRBJ2-5, reads EPEVTQTPSHQVTQMGQEVILRCVPISNHLYFYWYRQILGQKVEFLVSFYNNEISEKSEIFDDQFSVERPDGSNFTLKIRSTKLEDSAMYFCASTGTSGVGGETQYFGPGTRLLVL.

The chain links TRBV2 to TRBJ2-5, with D possibly matching TRBD2 (5 bases). The J call is uncertain, as TRBJ2-7 better fits the DNA end. Germline CDR1 SNHLY, CDR2 FYNNEI. CDR3 length equals 14 residues. The CDR3 nucleotides read TGTGCCAGCAGTGGAGGGAGTTTATCCTACGAGCAGTACTTC. It is translated as CASSGGSLSYEQYF.

The chain combines TRBV7-6 with TRBJ1-6; 9 nucleotides match TRBD1. This CDR3 comprises 14 residues. V trimming: 5 bases; J trimming: 8 bases; junction bases outside the gene matches: 4. The germline CDR1 and CDR2 sequences are SGHVS and FNYEAQ. The CDR3 DNA is TGTGCCAGCAGCACGCGGACAGGGGATTCACCCCTCCACTTT. This encodes CASSTRTGDSPLHF.

The V and J genes are TRBV29-1 and TRBJ1-4; D unresolved. CDR1 is SQVTM and CDR2 is ANQGSEA in the germline V gene. The CDR3 sequence is 12 residues long. Trimming removed 6 bases from V and 4 bases from J, with 9 bases in between. The CDR3 region has the DNA TGCAGCGTGGCGGCCCATAATGAAAAACTGTTTTTT. It translates to CSVAAHNEKLFF.

The V call is TRBV7-8, the J call TRBJ2-3, with D possibly TRBD2 on 6 matching bases. V was clipped by 10 bases and J by 4 bases, with 21 bases between them. CDR1 SGHVS and CDR2 FQNEAQ come from the germline V gene. The CDR3 extends over 15 amino acids. CDR3 in amino acids: CATINPGGAADTQYF. The DNA of the CDR3 is TGTGCCACCATTAATCCGGGCGGGGCAGCAGATACGCAGTATTTT.

This rearrangement joins TRBV6-4 to TRBJ2-1; 8 bases are a match to TRBD2. The ends lost 4 bases at V and 5 bases at J; junction bases unmatched: 4. Germline values: CDR1 MRHNA, CDR2 SNTAGT. This CDR3 is built from 14 residues. CDR3 sequence reads: CASSGLATNNEQFF. Here the CDR3 DNA reads TGTGCCAGCAGTGGACTAGCGACGAACAATGAGCAGTTCTTC.

This rearrangement joins TRBV6-5 to TRBJ1-2; 8 bases fit TRBD1. CDR3 length: 14 residues. Germline lookup yields CDR1 MNHEY and CDR2 SVGAGI. The V and J ends lost 5 bases and 11 bases, in that order; junction bases with no gene match: 13. CDR3 DNA sequence: TGTGCCAGCAGTACAGCCCGGGACAGGTCTGGGTACACCTTC. As protein: CASSTARDRSGYTF.

The chain has TRBV18 and TRBJ1-1; 7 bases align to TRBD1. Per the germline V gene, CDR1 is KGHSH and CDR2 is LQKENI. V trimming: 6 bases; J trimming: 5 bases; junction bases outside the gene matches: 12. CDR3 length: 15 amino acids. The DNA for the CDR3 is TGTGCCAGCTCTCCCCAGTCAGGGGGTAGAACTGAAGCTTTCTTT. Translated: CASSPQSGGRTEAFF.

The chain employs TRBV5-1 and TRBJ2-7, with 7 bases fitting TRBD1. CDR3 length: 15 residues. Per germline, CDR1 SGHRS and CDR2 YFSETQ. J gave up 2 bases and V 9 bases, and 14 bases lay outside the gene matches. DNA of the CDR3: TGCGCCACTCCACGGCCCGGGACAGCACCCTACGAGCAGTACTTC. It yields the protein CATPRPGTAPYEQYF. Based on the CDR3 plus reference TRBV5-1 and TRBJ2-7, the full variable domain is KAGVTQTPRYLIKTRGQQVTLSCSPISGHRSVSWYQQTPGQGLQFLFEYFSETQRNKGNFPGRFSGRQFSNSRSEMNVSTLELGDSALYLCATPRPGTAPYEQYFGPGTRLTVT.

The chain uses TRBV27 and TRBJ2-3; D gene unclear. V shed 3 bases and J shed 3 bases, with 7 bases lying between them. The CDR3 extends over 13 amino acids. Germline V gene lookup returns CDR1 MNHEY and CDR2 SMNVEV (reference sequence). CDR3 coding DNA: TGTGCCAGCAGTTTCGCCAGGACAGATACGCAGTATTTT. Its protein product is CASSFARTDTQYF.

This chain uses TRBV6-5 with TRBJ1-2; D unresolved. The CDR3 totals 14 residues. Trimming removed 3 bases at V and 4 bases at J, with 12 bases between. Germline lookup yields CDR1 MNHEY and CDR2 SVGAGI. This CDR3 reads CASSYDTGSYGYTF. The CDR3 coding sequence is TGTGCCAGCAGTTATGATACGGGTTCCTATGGCTACACCTTC.

The chain recombines TRBV9 with TRBJ1-1; 9 nucleotides agree with TRBD1. Trimming cost V 0 bases and J 7 bases; bases outside gene matches: 7. The CDR3 is 15 residues long. The germline V gene has CDR1 SGDLS and CDR2 YYNGEE. Here the CDR3 DNA reads TGTGCCAGCAGCGTAGATTTAGGACAGGGGAGTGAAGCTTTCTTT. Translated: CASSVDLGQGSEAFF. The full variable domain, completed using reference TRBV9 and TRBJ1-1, is DSGVTQTPKHLITATGQRVTLRCSPRSGDLSVYWYQQSLDQGLQFLIQYYNGEERAKGNILERFSAQQFPDLHSELNLSSLELGDSALYFCASSVDLGQGSEAFFGQGTRLTVV.

This chain uses TRBV4-1 with TRBJ1-1; D is undetermined. Trimming took off 7 bases at V and 1 base at J, with 16 bases between the two ends. This CDR3 has 15 amino acids. The germline V gene encodes CDR1 MGHRA and CDR2 YSYEKL. Here the CDR3 DNA reads TGCGCCAGCACCCGAGAGACGGCTGCGAACACTGAAGCTTTCTTT. Translating it yields CASTRETAANTEAFF.

For this clone: The junction does not match germline at one end; this may be a read error. The V and J genes are TRBV7-7 and TRBJ1-2, with no clear D. The CDR3 totals 12 residues. Per germline, CDR1 SSHAT and CDR2 FNYEAQ (reference sequence). As DNA, the CDR3 is TGTGCTAGCAGCTCGGCCCGTGGTGGCTACACCTTC. Protein: CASSSARGGYTF.

The chain employs TRBV4-1 and TRBJ1-4; no clear D gene. Trimming removed 4 bases from V and 5 bases from J, with 11 bases in between. The CDR3 runs 14 residues. Germline V gives CDR1 MGHRA, CDR2 YSYEKL. The CDR3 here is CASSLGVLNEKLFF. The CDR3 DNA is TGCGCCAGCAGCCTGGGTGTCCTCAATGAAAAACTGTTTTTT.

The chain links TRBV6-5 to TRBJ2-5; D may match TRBD1 or TRBD2 (5 bases each). The germline V and J ends were trimmed by 0 bases and 1 base, with 12 bases remaining between them. The CDR3 runs to 16 residues. Germline CDR1 and CDR2: MNHEY and SVGAGI. In DNA form, the CDR3 reads TGTGCCAGCAGTTACTCGGGGACCGGGACCCAAGAGACCCAGTACTTC. Its translation: CASSYSGTGTQETQYF.